This TCR beta chain was documented in a study of blood T cell repertoires in COVID-19. On the study more broadly: COVID-19 samples, acute and convalescent, were from the United States, Italy and Spain. From T cells, B-cell-depleted T cells, or PBMCs came the material, which was cDNA or gDNA.

As originally analysed: Nucleated cell number was recorded as an estimate derived from reference gene primer amplification. Sequenced by immunoSEQ multiplex PCR; TCRdb stores in-frame clones only, minus some. V and J calls and clone size come straight from that table; D and trimming were deduced from the DNA. The data contain 120,000 or so clones, around 88% of them singletons. V lost 0 bases and J lost 2, with 4 bases in between. Germline loops: CDR1 KGHSH, CDR2 LQKENI. This CDR3 comprises 13 residues. Specimen: peripheral blood. The receptor was derived from a woman between 45 and 60 years old with active or convalescent COVID-19. The chain couples TRBV18 to TRBJ2-5, with D unresolved. CDR3 nucleotides: TGTGCCAGCTCACCACCGAGTCAAGAGACCCAGTACTTC. The encoded protein is CASSPPSQETQYF.